This TCR beta chain is drawn from a study of OX40 agonist ivuxolimab in advanced cancers. Germline lookup yields CDR1 MDHEN and CDR2 SYDVKM. CDR3 size: 17 residues. Between the trimmed V and J ends, which lost 4 bases and 0 bases, there was a span of 13 bases. The assay was immunoSEQ multiplex PCR, and TCRdb's table has in-frame clones only and misses some. The sample gives about 50,000 clones, 60% to 80% of which show up once; roughly 3.9% is in the top ten. The chain carries TRBV28 and TRBJ2-6; either TRBD1 or TRBD2 may fit D (6 bases each). The specimen was CD4+ or CD8+ T cells sorted from blood, collected in a trial of the OX40 agonist ivuxolimab. The origin of this receptor is an adult with an advanced solid tumor such as melanoma, head and neck, liver or kidney cancer. The CDR3: CASSSAGHFSGANVLTF. CDR3 DNA sequence: TGTGCCAGCAGTTCTGCGGGACACTTCTCTGGGGCCAACGTCCTGACTTTC.